Following are 25 T cell receptor beta chains from one sample sequenced in a study of blood T cells in healthy people across ages. Sample-barcoded 5' priming and a J-beta primer mix drove a second PCR of 7 to 11 cycles. TCRdb redid the calling of the 5' RACE reads with MiXCR, one entry per CDR3 protein. This sample has about a million distinct CDR3 sequences, with 35% to 40% found just once. What was sequenced was blood. These receptors originate from a young man in good health.

The chain recombines TRBV20-1 with TRBJ2-7; TRBD1 agrees at 8 bases. After removal of 0 bases from V and 7 bases from J, the junction contained 14 bases not matched to a gene. Germline CDR1 and CDR2: DFQATT and SNEGSKA (reference sequence). This CDR3 is built from 16 residues. In DNA form, the CDR3 reads TGCAGTGCTAGAGACCGAAGACAGGGGTTCTGGAATGAGCAGTACTTC. Translation: CSARDRRQGFWNEQYF.

This clonotype showed up just a few times. The rearrangement links TRBV5-5 to TRBJ1-5; D gene uncertain. The CDR3 is made up of 15 amino acids. Between the trimmed V and J ends, which lost 1 base and 0 bases, there was a span of 8 bases. Germline CDR1 and CDR2: SGHKS and YYEKEE (reference sequence). CDR3 coding DNA: TGTGCCAGCAGCTTGCGACAAGATAGCAATCAGCCCCAGCATTTT. Encoded protein: CASSLRQDSNQPQHF.

About this clonotype itself: This sequence may be a read error, since a much larger clone differs from it by one base. The DNA of the CDR3 is TGCAGTGCTAGGGGAAACAATGAGCAGTACTTC. This gives the protein CSARGNNEQYF. This chain links TRBV20-1 with TRBJ2-7; no definite D call. In germline, CDR1 is DFQATT, CDR2 SNEGSKA (reference sequence). The CDR3 is 11 amino acids. V lost 3 bases and J 7 bases, leaving 10 bases between the germline ends.

A few counts support this clonotype. V and J are TRBV21-1 and TRBJ2-1. TRBV21-1 is a listed pseudogene. CDR3 length: 15 residues. CDR3 nucleotide sequence: TGTGCCAGCGAATACAAACAGGGCCCCCACAATGAGCAGTTCTTC. Its translation: CASEYKQGPHNEQFF.

This clonotype came up a few times. The chain couples TRBV4-3 to TRBJ2-2; possible D gene TRBD2, 6 bases. V was clipped by 0 bases and J by 2 bases, with 13 bases between them. The CDR3 covers 17 residues. Per germline, CDR1 LGHNA and CDR2 YSLEER. DNA of the CDR3: TGCGCCAGCAGCCAAGAATGGCAGGGAGGAAACACCGGGGAGCTGTTTTTT. This translates into CASSQEWQGGNTGELFF.

The chain links TRBV29-1 to TRBJ2-2; 12 positions agree with TRBD2. The CDR3 spans 16 residues. Unmatched junction bases numbered 13, after V lost 7 bases and J lost 7 bases. Per germline, CDR1 SQVTM and CDR2 ANQGSEA. The DNA for the CDR3 is TGCAGCGCTTCACGGTGGACTAGCGGGGAATTCGGGGAGCTGTTTTTT. Translated: CSASRWTSGEFGELFF.

The rearrangement links TRBV12-3 or TRBV12-4 to TRBJ2-3; tentative D call: TRBD1 (6 bases). The ends were cut back, 7 bases at V and 2 bases at J, with 16 bases in the middle. CDR3 size: 15 residues. The CDR3 coding sequence is TGTGCCAGCACCCCTGGACAGAGCATCACAGATACGCAGTATTTT. Its translation is CASTPGQSITDTQYF.

The J gene is TRBJ2-5, the V gene TRBV21-1; the table names TRBD1, a call not compared with the DNA. The J call may be wrong; the DNA end is better matched by TRBJ2-7. TRBV21-1 has pseudogene status. The CDR3 consists of 18 residues. The CDR3 DNA follows: TGTGTCAGCAACCTGAGAGCGCATAGCGCCCTGGACCTATACGAGCAGTACTTC. The encoded protein is CVSNLRAHSALDLYEQYF.

The chain recombines TRBV20-1 with TRBJ2-1, with D maybe TRBD1 (5 bases). This CDR3 region has 13 residues. In germline, CDR1 is DFQATT, CDR2 SNEGSKA (reference sequence). Trimming took off 6 bases at V and 7 bases at J, with 16 bases between the two ends. The CDR3 reads CSAGRFTTNEQFF. Written as DNA, the CDR3 is TGCAGTGCGGGGCGGTTCACCACAAATGAGCAGTTCTTC.

The chain employs TRBV18 and TRBJ1-2, with TRBD1 matching over 7 bases. The CDR3 is made up of 17 amino acids. V lost 3 bases, J lost 2 bases, and 12 bases stayed unmatched. Germline lookup yields CDR1 KGHSH and CDR2 LQKENI. In DNA form, the CDR3 reads TGTGCCAGCTCACCCTCATCACCTGGGACAGCAAACTATGGCTACACCTTC. Residues: CASSPSSPGTANYGYTF.

As for this clonotype: The junction does not match germline at one end; this may be a read error. The chain recombines TRBV5-1 with TRBJ1-1, with no clear D. Germline loops: CDR1 SGHRS, CDR2 YFSETQ. CDR3 length: 15 residues. The CDR3 sequence: CASSLMTSMNTEAFF. The DNA for the CDR3 is TGCGCCAGCAGCTTGATGACCTCCATGAACACTGAGGCTTTCTTT.

The rearrangement joins TRBV7-2 to TRBJ2-3; D perhaps matches TRBD2 (6 bases). This CDR3 has 16 amino acids. Trimming stripped 1 base from V and 4 bases from J, with 15 bases between. Germline CDR1 and CDR2: SGHTA and FQGNSA. The CDR3 loop is CASSLGSTSFPDTQYF. CDR3 coding DNA: TGTGCCAGCAGCTTAGGGTCGACTAGTTTCCCAGATACGCAGTATTTT.

The chain combines TRBV4-3 with TRBJ2-3; the match to TRBD2 covers 12 bases. Trimming at V came to 8 bases and at J to 2 bases, leaving 5 bases not matched to a gene. This CDR3 has 15 amino acids. The germline V gene encodes CDR1 LGHNA and CDR2 YSLEER. CDR3 amino acids: CASSLAGGTTDTQYF. The CDR3 nucleotides read TGCGCCAGCTCCCTAGCGGGGGGGACCACAGATACGCAGTATTTT.

A few counts support this clonotype. The chain uses TRBV12-3 or TRBV12-4 and TRBJ1-5; TRBD1 agrees at 8 bases. The CDR3 is made up of 14 amino acids. V shed 5 bases, J shed 4 bases, and the junction held 4 bases outside the gene matches. The CDR3 region is CASSQGAGNQPQHF. CDR3 nucleotide sequence: TGTGCCAGCAGTCAGGGGGCAGGTAATCAGCCCCAGCATTTT.

The CDR3 sequence: CSAYRTSGRLSISYNEQYF. CDR3 in DNA: TGCAGTGCGTACCGGACTAGCGGGAGACTTTCCATCTCCTACAATGAGCAGTACTTC. This chain connects TRBV20-1 to TRBJ2-1; 13 nucleotides align to TRBD2. The tail of the sequence fits TRBJ2-7 better, so the J call may be wrong. Germline CDR1 is DFQATT and CDR2 is SNEGSKA (reference sequence). The CDR3 is made up of 19 amino acids.

The CDR3 bases are TGTGCCAGCAGTTCCAGCACAGATGTGCAGTATTTT. Amino acid sequence: CASSSSTDVQYF. The chain combines TRBV12-3 or TRBV12-4 with TRBJ2-3, with no clear D. Between the trimmed V and J ends, which lost 4 bases and 11 bases, there was a span of 13 bases. The CDR3 covers 12 residues.

This clonotype appeared a few times. This chain uses TRBV6-2 or TRBV6-3 with TRBJ1-2, with D uncertain. The CDR3 has 13 amino acids. CDR1 and CDR2 from the germline V gene are MNHEY and SVGEGT. The ends were cut back, 0 bases at V and 3 bases at J, with 5 bases in the middle. The CDR3 sequence: CASSYSDYYGYTF. DNA for the CDR3: TGTGCCAGCAGTTACTCCGACTACTATGGCTACACCTTC.

The sample holds a few counts of this clonotype. This chain connects TRBV5-1 to TRBJ1-6; D gene uncertain. With 3 bases removed from V and 6 bases from J, the gap between germline ends came to 13 bases. Germline CDR1 is SGHRS and CDR2 is YFSETQ. The CDR3 covers 15 residues. The CDR3 loop is CASSSDGFFNSPLHF. The CDR3 DNA sequence: TGCGCCAGCAGCTCGGACGGCTTTTTTAATTCACCCCTCCACTTT.

The CDR3 DNA reads as TGTGCCAGCAGCCATTATTTGGGATCCTCTGGAAACACCATATATTTT. Its translation is CASSHYLGSSGNTIYF. V usage is TRBV4-2 and J usage is TRBJ1-3, with D unclear. The CDR3 loop spans 16 amino acids. Deletions cut 3 bases from V and 0 bases from J, with 12 bases between. Germline CDR1 reads LGHNA; CDR2 reads YNFKEQ.

J is TRBJ1-5 and V is TRBV20-1; a weak D match, TRBD1 (6 bases). The CDR3 loop spans 18 amino acids. V was shortened by 0 bases and J by 0 bases, with 18 bases between the two germline ends. Looked up from germline, CDR1 is DFQATT and CDR2 is SNEGSKA (reference sequence). CDR3 DNA: TGCAGTGCTAGAGAAATGACAGGAGGTACCCATAGCAATCAGCCCCAGCATTTT. Its protein is CSAREMTGGTHSNQPQHF.

Worth noting for this clonotype: This may arise from a read error, as a much more abundant clone is one base away. This chain links TRBV28 with TRBJ1-2; D may be TRBD1 (6 bases). The CDR3 spans 16 residues. Trimming cost V 5 bases and J 2 bases, with 18 bases left between them. Germline CDR1 MDHEN, CDR2 SYDVKM. The CDR3 region has the DNA TGTGCCAGCAGTCCCCTTGTCAGGGGCGGCAACTATGGCTACACCTTC. This translates into CASSPLVRGGNYGYTF.

The CDR3 loop is CASSQGWERGYTF. The CDR3 nucleotides read TGCGCCAGCAGCCAAGGATGGGAGCGTGGCTACACCTTC. The chain uses TRBV4-3 and TRBJ1-2, with D uncertain. The germline V gene encodes CDR1 LGHNA and CDR2 YSLEER. The CDR3 consists of 13 residues. Trimming left V 1 base short and J 7 bases short, with 10 bases between.

The chain combines TRBV10-3 with TRBJ2-1, with TRBD2 matching over 8 bases. CDR1 and CDR2 from the germline V gene are ENHRY and SYGVKD. With 5 bases clipped from V and 14 bases from J, the junction kept 5 bases outside the gene matches. The CDR3 extends over 11 amino acids. The CDR3 sequence: CAISQRTSKFF. In DNA form, the CDR3 reads TGTGCCATCAGTCAAAGGACTAGCAAGTTCTTC.

The gene calls are TRBV2 and TRBJ2-5, with 11 bases identical to TRBD2. Per the germline V gene, CDR1 is SNHLY and CDR2 is FYNNEI. With V trimmed by 6 bases and J by 3 bases, 6 bases remained unmatched. This CDR3 contains 15 residues. The CDR3 nucleotides are TGTGCCAGCAGGGTTACTAGCGGGGGTAAAGAGACCCAGTACTTC. Its protein is CASRVTSGGKETQYF.

The V call is TRBV12-3 or TRBV12-4, the J call TRBJ2-4, with D possibly being TRBD1 (6 bases). Trimming took off 5 bases at V and 8 bases at J, with 10 bases between the two ends. The CDR3 extends over 12 amino acids. The DNA for the CDR3 is TGTGCCAGCAGTGTCAAGGGGGACATTCAGTACTTC. Amino acid sequence: CASSVKGDIQYF.